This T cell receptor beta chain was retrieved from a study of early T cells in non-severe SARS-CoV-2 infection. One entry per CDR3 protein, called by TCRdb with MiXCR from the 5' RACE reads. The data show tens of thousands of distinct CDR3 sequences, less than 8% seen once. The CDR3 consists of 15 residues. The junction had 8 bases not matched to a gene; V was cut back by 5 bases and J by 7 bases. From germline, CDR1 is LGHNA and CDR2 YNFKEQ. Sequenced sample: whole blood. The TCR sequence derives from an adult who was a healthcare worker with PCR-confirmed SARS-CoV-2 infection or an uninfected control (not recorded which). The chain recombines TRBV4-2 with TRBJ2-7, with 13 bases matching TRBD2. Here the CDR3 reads CASSEGLAGISEQYF. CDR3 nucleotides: TGTGCCAGCAGCGAGGGACTAGCGGGAATTTCGGAGCAGTACTTC.